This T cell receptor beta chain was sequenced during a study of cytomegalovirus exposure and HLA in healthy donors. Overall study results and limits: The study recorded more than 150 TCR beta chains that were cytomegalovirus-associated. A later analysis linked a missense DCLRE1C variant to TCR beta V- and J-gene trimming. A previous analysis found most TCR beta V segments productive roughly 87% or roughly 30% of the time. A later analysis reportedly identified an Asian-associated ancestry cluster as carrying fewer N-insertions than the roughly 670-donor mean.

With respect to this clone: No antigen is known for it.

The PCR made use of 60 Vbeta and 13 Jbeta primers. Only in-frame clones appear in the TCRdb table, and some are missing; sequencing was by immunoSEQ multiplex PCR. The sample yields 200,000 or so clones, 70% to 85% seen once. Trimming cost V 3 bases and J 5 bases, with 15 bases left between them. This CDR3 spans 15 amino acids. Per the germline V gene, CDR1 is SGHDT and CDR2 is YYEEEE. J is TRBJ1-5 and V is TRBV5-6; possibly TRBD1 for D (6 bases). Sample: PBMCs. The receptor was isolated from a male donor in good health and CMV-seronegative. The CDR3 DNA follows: TGTGCCAGCAGCTACGCAGGGGTTCTAGATCAGCCCCAGCATTTT. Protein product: CASSYAGVLDQPQHF.